This T cell receptor (beta chain) was documented in a study of blood T cell repertoires in COVID-19. The wider study: Sources were T cells, B-cell-depleted T cells, or PBMCs; the material itself was cDNA or gDNA.

Authors' data handling: By means of reference gene primer amplification, nucleated cell counts were estimated. Only in-frame clones appear in the TCRdb table, and some are missing; sequencing was by immunoSEQ multiplex PCR. The V and J calls and the clone size are those of that table, but D and trimming were determined from the DNA. The sample lists roughly 180,000 clones, 70% to 80% seen once, with 8.6% in the top ten. CDR3 length: 15 amino acids. From germline, CDR1 is MNHEY and CDR2 SVGEGT. V gave up 5 bases and J gave up 1 base; unmatched junction bases: 2. The sequence was obtained from a woman between 45 and 65 years old with active or convalescent COVID-19. Material: peripheral blood. This sequence joins TRBV6-2 or TRBV6-3 and TRBJ2-3; 11 bases align to TRBD2. In DNA form, the CDR3 reads TGTGCCAGCAGTCTAGCGGGGGGCCGCACAGATACGCAGTATTTT. It is translated as CASSLAGGRTDTQYF.